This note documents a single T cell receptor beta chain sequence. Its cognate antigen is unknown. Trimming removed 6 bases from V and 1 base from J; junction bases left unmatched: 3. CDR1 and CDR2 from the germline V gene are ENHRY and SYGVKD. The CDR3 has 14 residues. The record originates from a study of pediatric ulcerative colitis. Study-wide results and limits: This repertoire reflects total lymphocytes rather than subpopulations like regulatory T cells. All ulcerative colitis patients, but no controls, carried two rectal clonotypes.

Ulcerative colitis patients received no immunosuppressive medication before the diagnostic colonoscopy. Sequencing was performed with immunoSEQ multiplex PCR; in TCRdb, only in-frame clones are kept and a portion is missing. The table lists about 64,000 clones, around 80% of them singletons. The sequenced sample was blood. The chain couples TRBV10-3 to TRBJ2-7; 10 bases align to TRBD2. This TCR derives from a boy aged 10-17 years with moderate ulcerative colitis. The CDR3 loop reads CAIRASGGSYEQYF. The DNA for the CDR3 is TGTGCCATCAGAGCTAGCGGGGGATCCTACGAGCAGTACTTC.